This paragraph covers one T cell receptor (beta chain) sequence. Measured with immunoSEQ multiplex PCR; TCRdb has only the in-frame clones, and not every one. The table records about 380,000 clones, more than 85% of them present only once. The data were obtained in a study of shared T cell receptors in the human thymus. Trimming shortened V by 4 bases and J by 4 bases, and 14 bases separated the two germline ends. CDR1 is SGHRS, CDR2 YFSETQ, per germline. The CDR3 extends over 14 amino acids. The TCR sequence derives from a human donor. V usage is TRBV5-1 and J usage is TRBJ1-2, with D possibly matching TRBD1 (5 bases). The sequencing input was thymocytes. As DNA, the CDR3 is TGCGCCAGCAGCCCTCTGACAGTGCTCTATGGCTACACCTTC. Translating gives CASSPLTVLYGYTF.